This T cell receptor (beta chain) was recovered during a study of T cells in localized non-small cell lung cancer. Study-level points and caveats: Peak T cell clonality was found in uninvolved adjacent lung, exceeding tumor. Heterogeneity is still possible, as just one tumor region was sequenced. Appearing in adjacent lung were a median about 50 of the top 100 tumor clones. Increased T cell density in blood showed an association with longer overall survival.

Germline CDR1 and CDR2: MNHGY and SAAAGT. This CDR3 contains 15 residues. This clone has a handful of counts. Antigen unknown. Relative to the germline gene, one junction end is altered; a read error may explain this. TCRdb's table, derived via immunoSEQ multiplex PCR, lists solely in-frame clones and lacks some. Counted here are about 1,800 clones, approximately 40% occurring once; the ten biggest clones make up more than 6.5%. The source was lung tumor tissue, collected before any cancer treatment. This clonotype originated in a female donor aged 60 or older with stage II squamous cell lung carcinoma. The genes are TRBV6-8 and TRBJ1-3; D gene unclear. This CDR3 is CASGWQADSGNTIYF. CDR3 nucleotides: TGTGCCAGCGGGTGGCAGGCCGACTCTGGAAATACCATATATTTT.